A single sample is the source of the 21 T cell receptor beta chains below, sequenced in a study of CD8+ T cells in alopecia areata. As the sequencing template, cDNA was produced by extracting RNA and reverse transcribing it. Assay used: immunoSEQ multiplex PCR; TCRdb lists only in-frame clones, some missing. The sample consists of about 120,000 clones, 56% of them appearing once. Described treatment: oral pan-JAK inhibitor, 5-10 mg twice daily. The source material was CD4+ T cells sorted from blood, sampled at week 24, from a patient treated with tofacitinib. Receptors were obtained from a human donor with alopecia areata.

The gene calls are TRBV5-1 and TRBJ1-5; D remains ambiguous. The CDR3 covers 15 residues. The germline gives CDR1 SGHRS, CDR2 YFSETQ. V was shortened by 4 bases and J by 3 bases, with 14 bases between the two germline ends. CDR3 coding DNA: TGCGCCAGCAGCCCACTGGCAGGATCCAATCAGCCCCAGCATTTT. Its protein is CASSPLAGSNQPQHF.

CDR3 amino acids: CASSEPGGHQPQHF. The CDR3 DNA reads as TGTGCCAGCAGTGAACCAGGGGGCCATCAGCCCCAGCATTTT. The V call is TRBV6-1, the J call TRBJ1-5, with 8 bases matching TRBD1. V lost 2 bases to trimming and J lost 5 bases; unmatched junction nucleotides: 2. The CDR3 sequence is 14 residues long. Germline CDR1 is MNHNS and CDR2 is SASEGT.

This chain connects TRBV29-1 to TRBJ2-1; TRBD1 aligns across 8 bases. Losses at the gene ends were 7 bases for V and 2 bases for J; bases not matched to a gene: 16. Per the germline V gene, CDR1 is SQVTM and CDR2 is ANQGSEA. CDR3 length: 17 residues. CDR3 protein: CSAVLGYGDRPYNEQFF. CDR3 sequence (DNA): TGCAGCGCTGTTCTTGGGTACGGGGACAGGCCCTACAATGAGCAGTTCTTC.

The CDR3 reads CAWSVPYRGRTEAFF. The CDR3 DNA reads as TGTGCCTGGAGTGTACCTTATCGGGGACGGACTGAAGCTTTCTTT. The chain employs TRBV30 and TRBJ1-1; weak D call: TRBD1 (5 bases). The germline V gene has CDR1 GTSNPN and CDR2 SVGIG (reference sequence). The CDR3 runs 15 residues. V was trimmed by 0 bases and J by 5 bases, leaving 16 bases between them.

This clone was detected once. The junction departs from the called germline gene at one end, perhaps through a read error. The V and J genes are TRBV7-2 and TRBJ2-3; 9 bases align to TRBD1. CDR1 is SGHTA, CDR2 FQGNSA, per germline. The CDR3 extends over 15 amino acids. The CDR3 bases are TGTGCCAGCAGCTTAGGACAGGGGGGCACGGATACGCAGTATTTT. Its protein is CASSLGQGGTDTQYF.

The chain combines TRBV7-2 with TRBJ2-6; D might be TRBD1 or TRBD2, each matching 6 bases. The ends were cut back, 7 bases at V and 4 bases at J, with 14 bases in the middle. The CDR3 has 15 amino acids. Germline lookup yields CDR1 SGHTA and CDR2 FQGNSA. The CDR3 DNA reads TGTGCCAGCACCCGGGGGCTAGGCGGGGCCAACGTCCTGACTTTC. Encoded protein: CASTRGLGGANVLTF.

This rearrangement joins TRBV30 to TRBJ2-3; no firm D call. The CDR3 is 14 residues long. Germline CDR1 reads GTSNPN; CDR2 reads SVGIG (reference sequence). V lost 0 bases and J 1 base, leaving 8 bases between the germline ends. The CDR3 sequence is CAWSVKWGTDTQYF. The CDR3 nucleotides read TGTGCCTGGAGTGTAAAGTGGGGCACAGATACGCAGTATTTT.

V usage is TRBV13 and J usage is TRBJ1-2; TRBD1 agrees at 10 bases. The V gene's germline CDR1 is PRHDT and CDR2 FYEKMQ (reference sequence). The CDR3 has 14 residues. V shed 2 bases, J shed 6 bases, and the junction held 3 bases outside the gene matches. The CDR3 DNA sequence: TGTGCCAGCAGCTTACGGGACAGGGGCCATGGCTACACCTTC. Translated: CASSLRDRGHGYTF.

The chain has TRBV7-9 and TRBJ1-2, with 9 nucleotides matching TRBD1. The CDR3 length is 16 residues. V lost 1 base, J lost 2 bases, and 5 bases stayed unmatched. Germline V gives CDR1 SEHNR, CDR2 FQNEAQ (reference sequence). CDR3 sequence: CASSLDLTGGNYGYTF. The CDR3 DNA reads TGTGCCAGCAGCTTAGATCTAACAGGGGGCAACTATGGCTACACCTTC.

Comment on this clone: The sample holds other DNA sequences that translate to the same CDR3. This chain uses TRBV5-1 with TRBJ2-7; D is possibly TRBD1 (7 bases). V shed 2 bases and J shed 4 bases, with 13 bases lying between them. The germline V gene encodes CDR1 SGHRS and CDR2 YFSETQ. This CDR3 spans 14 amino acids. CDR3 DNA: TGCGCCAGCAGCTTAACAGGGGAGGCTTACGAGCAGTACTTC. Encoded protein: CASSLTGEAYEQYF.

This chain links TRBV7-2 with TRBJ2-5, with D possibly matching TRBD1 (5 bases). The CDR3 length is 13 residues. V lost 5 bases and J lost 5, with 12 bases in between. CDR1 is SGHTA and CDR2 is FQGNSA in the germline V gene. Written as DNA, the CDR3 is TGTGCCAGCAGCCTCAGGGATTTGGAGACCCAGTACTTC. It yields the protein CASSLRDLETQYF.

Written as DNA, the CDR3 is TGCGCCAGCAGCTTGTGGGGACAGCTTGAAGCTTTCTTT. Translated: CASSLWGQLEAFF. V gene TRBV5-1 combines with J gene TRBJ1-1; 7 nucleotides line up with TRBD1. This CDR3 has 13 amino acids. Germline CDR1 and CDR2: SGHRS and YFSETQ. The junction had 4 bases not matched to a gene; V was cut back by 1 base and J by 7 bases.

The chain couples TRBV10-3 to TRBJ2-3; 8 bases match TRBD2. Germline CDR1 is ENHRY and CDR2 is SYGVKD. This CDR3 contains 13 residues. J was trimmed by 2 bases and V by 6 bases; bases with no gene match: 1. In DNA form, the CDR3 reads TGTGCCATCAGCGGGGGGGCCACAGATACGCAGTATTTT. This encodes CAISGGATDTQYF.

J is TRBJ2-5 and V is TRBV6-5, with a weak D call TRBD2 (6 bases). Per germline, CDR1 MNHEY and CDR2 SVGAGI. CDR3 length equals 14 residues. V shed 6 bases and J shed 7 bases, with 18 bases lying between them. CDR3 residues: CASSSRDGGRTQYF. DNA for the CDR3: TGTGCCAGCAGCTCCAGGGACGGGGGAAGGACCCAGTACTTC.

The CDR3 sequence is CAWSATQFGANTEAFF. The DNA of the CDR3 is TGTGCCTGGAGTGCGACCCAGTTTGGAGCGAACACTGAAGCTTTCTTT. The V call is TRBV30, the J call TRBJ1-1; no definite D call. From germline, CDR1 is GTSNPN and CDR2 SVGIG (reference sequence). V was shortened by 1 base and J by 1 base, with 16 bases between the two germline ends. The CDR3 totals 16 residues.

The chain joins TRBV30 to TRBJ2-5, with D possibly being TRBD2 (5 bases). The germline V and J ends were trimmed by 1 base and 5 bases, with 8 bases remaining between them. This CDR3 comprises 12 residues. Germline V lookup: CDR1 GTSNPN, CDR2 SVGIG (reference sequence). The chain's CDR3 is CAWSGGSETQYF. CDR3 DNA sequence: TGTGCCTGGAGTGGAGGGTCGGAGACCCAGTACTTC.

The rearrangement uses TRBV30 and TRBJ2-7; the D is unclear. The CDR3 totals 13 residues. In germline, CDR1 is GTSNPN, CDR2 SVGIG (reference sequence). With 3 bases removed from V and 4 bases from J, the gap between germline ends came to 13 bases. CDR3 sequence (DNA): TGTGCCTGGAGGTCAGGTTGGGCGTACGAGCAGTACTTC. It translates to CAWRSGWAYEQYF.

This clone was seen a single time. The chain is built from TRBV4-3 and TRBJ2-5; possibly TRBD1 for D (6 bases). There are 14 residues in the CDR3. The V gene lost 4 bases and the J gene lost 2 bases, with 11 bases spanning the gap. The germline V gene has CDR1 LGHNA and CDR2 YSLEER. In DNA form, the CDR3 reads TGCGCCAGCAGCCTAGGCCAGGGGCAAGAGACCCAGTACTTC. Its protein is CASSLGQGQETQYF.

This chain uses TRBV5-1 with TRBJ2-5, with D perhaps matching TRBD1 (5 bases). The germline V gene encodes CDR1 SGHRS and CDR2 YFSETQ. V gave up 1 base and J gave up 5 bases, with 12 bases separating them. This CDR3 region has 14 residues. The CDR3 sequence is CASSLTLPGETQYF. In DNA, the CDR3 is TGCGCCAGCAGCTTGACCCTCCCAGGGGAGACCCAGTACTTC.

CDR3 nucleotides: TGTGCCAGCAGCTCGGACAGGGGGCCAGCTTTCTTT. Residues: CASSSDRGPAFF. This rearrangement joins TRBV7-8 to TRBJ1-1; 11 bases are a match to TRBD1. The CDR3 loop spans 12 amino acids. Germline V gives CDR1 SGHVS, CDR2 FQNEAQ. The J segment lost 10 bases and the V segment lost 4 bases, leaving 2 bases of the junction unmatched.

The V and J genes are TRBV30 and TRBJ2-4; D unresolved. Deletions cut 3 bases from V and 6 bases from J, with 6 bases between. CDR3 length equals 11 residues. Germline-derived CDR1 and CDR2 are GTSNPN and SVGIG (reference sequence). CDR3: CAWSDLNIQYF. As DNA, the CDR3 is TGTGCCTGGAGCGACTTAAACATTCAGTACTTC.